This TCR beta chain was captured in a study of blood T cell repertoires in COVID-19. About the study: Whether acute or convalescent, the COVID-19 samples came from the United States, Italy and Spain. Nucleic acid was either cDNA or gDNA, and it came from T cells, B-cell-depleted T cells, or PBMCs.

In the original workflow: It was from reference gene primer amplification that nucleated cell counts were estimated. TCRdb's table, derived via immunoSEQ multiplex PCR, lists solely in-frame clones and lacks some. The V and J calls and clone size come from that table; D and trimming were worked out from the DNA. Of some 100,000 clones listed, 84% were seen once; the top ten hold roughly a sixth. The receptor was derived from a woman aged 60 to 75 with acute or convalescent COVID-19. The sample consisted of peripheral blood.

The CDR3 DNA reads TGTGCCAGCAGTCAGACAGGGCCCCATCAGTACTTC. Amino acid sequence: CASSQTGPHQYF. The genes are TRBV6-6 and TRBJ2-7, with TRBD1 matching over 7 bases. CDR1 MNHNY and CDR2 SVGAGI come from the germline V gene (reference sequence). V lost 5 bases and J lost 10; bases outside the gene matches: 8. The length of the CDR3 is 12 residues.